This is a list of T cell receptor beta chains from one sample in a study of response to subunit inactivated influenza vaccine. TCRdb called the RT-PCR reads again in MiXCR, with one record for every CDR3 protein. The table records some 800,000 distinct CDR3 sequences, 21% of them present only once. Sample: PBMCs from blood, taken roughly 5 days after vaccination. All receptors derive from a man in his forties or fifties who received an inactivated influenza vaccine. CDR3s include the opening cysteine and the closing phenylalanine or tryptophan. The order of the fields is clone size, V gene, J gene, D gene, CDR3 protein, CDR3 DNA. D genes are given only for firm matches. Expanded clones get a size class; other rows say once, few or many, or leave the size out.

-	TRBV7-2	TRBJ1-1	-	CASSLGVGANTEAFF	TGTGCCAGCAGCTTAGGTGTCGGGGCGAACACTGAAGCTTTCTTT
-	TRBV6-5	TRBJ2-1	TRBD2	CASSSPGRGGEQFF	TGTGCCAGCAGTTCCCCCGGGAGGGGAGGTGAGCAGTTCTTC
-	TRBV13	TRBJ2-7	-	CASSPRGSGPLEQYF	TGTGCCAGCAGCCCCCGGGGTAGCGGCCCTCTCGAGCAGTACTTC
-	TRBV10-3	TRBJ1-2	-	CAAEAAVAGINGYTF	TGTGCCGCAGAAGCAGCAGTCGCGGGGATTAATGGCTACACCTTC
-	TRBV12-3/TRBV12-4	TRBJ1-6	-	CASSFGQGGGSPLHF	TGTGCCAGCAGTTTTGGTCAGGGTGGAGGGTCACCCCTCCACTTT
-	TRBV29-1	TRBJ2-7	-	CSVGGRNHYEQYF	TGCAGCGTTGGGGGACGGAACCACTACGAGCAGTACTTC
-	TRBV5-5	TRBJ2-2	-	CASSRGTYGELFF	TGTGCCAGCAGCCGCGGGACTTACGGGGAGCTGTTTTTT
few	TRBV20-1	TRBJ2-1	TRBD2	CSARDRGLAGYTSYNEQFF	TGCAGTGCTAGAGACCGAGGACTAGCGGGATACACCTCCTACAATGAGCAGTTCTTC
-	TRBV6-2/TRBV6-3	TRBJ2-3	-	CASNILGGAKDTQYF	TGTGCCAGCAATATACTGGGGGGCGCGAAAGATACGCAGTATTTT
-	TRBV7-8	TRBJ2-1	-	CASSLMGFSYNEQFF	TGTGCCAGCAGCTTAATGGGGTTTTCCTACAATGAGCAGTTCTTC
few	TRBV29-1	TRBJ2-5	-	CSISGPAQETQYF	TGCAGCATTTCCGGCCCGGCCCAAGAGACCCAGTACTTC
-	TRBV21-1	TRBJ1-4	-	CAPRLQEKLFF	TGTGCCCCTCGTCTCCAAGAAAAACTGTTTTTT
few	TRBV5-1	TRBJ1-6	TRBD1	CASSWGTGVNSPLHF	TGCGCCAGCAGCTGGGGGACAGGGGTTAATTCACCCCTCCACTTT
few	TRBV4-3	TRBJ2-3	TRBD2	CASSQDRASGGTDTQYF	TGCGCCAGCAGCCAAGATCGGGCTAGCGGGGGCACAGATACGCAGTATTTT
few	TRBV4-2	TRBJ1-1	TRBD1	CASSRVPATGVGTEAFF	TGTGCCAGCAGCCGAGTCCCCGCGACAGGGGTTGGTACTGAAGCTTTCTTT
many	TRBV12-3/TRBV12-4	TRBJ2-7	-	CASRSLDRLYEQYF	TGTGCCAGCAGATCCCTCGACAGATTATACGAGCAGTACTTC
-	TRBV20-1	TRBJ1-4	-	CSATQRPGLINEKLFF	TGCAGTGCTACTCAACGGCCGGGACTGATTAATGAAAAACTGTTTTTT
-	TRBV24-1	TRBJ1-2	-	CATSDIKINYGYTF	TGTGCCACCAGTGATATCAAAATTAACTATGGCTACACCTTC
-	TRBV20-1	TRBJ2-7	-	CSARGRDFYEQYF	TGCAGTGCTAGAGGTCGGGACTTCTACGAGCAGTACTTC
-	TRBV7-9	TRBJ2-7	TRBD2	CASSSIAGGPVEQYF	TGTGCCAGCAGCTCAATAGCGGGAGGGCCGGTCGAGCAGTACTTC
-	TRBV9	TRBJ2-1	-	CASSVGARQPYNEQFF	TGTGCCAGCAGCGTAGGGGCCCGGCAACCCTACAATGAGCAGTTCTTC
few	TRBV12-3/TRBV12-4	TRBJ2-7	TRBD1	CASTRQGTYEQYF	TGTGCCAGCACGAGACAGGGCACCTACGAGCAGTACTTC
-	TRBV19	TRBJ2-7	-	CASCTRGCREQYF	TGTGCCAGTTGCACCAGGGGTTGTCGAGAGCAGTACTTC
few	TRBV7-9	TRBJ2-4	-	CASSFPGDIQYF	TGTGCCAGCAGCTTCCCGGGGGACATTCAGTACTTC
-	TRBV4-3	TRBJ2-7	TRBD1	CASSQGAQGKDEQYF	TGCGCCAGCAGCCAAGGAGCACAGGGGAAGGACGAGCAGTACTTC
-	TRBV27	TRBJ2-7	TRBD2	CASSPRGGASYHEQYF	TGTGCCAGCAGTCCAAGGGGAGGGGCTAGCTACCACGAGCAGTACTTC
few	TRBV20-1	TRBJ2-3	-	CSALPLPTETDTQYF	TGCAGTGCCCTCCCGCTCCCCACGGAGACAGATACGCAGTATTTT